The subject of this entry is one T cell receptor (beta chain). Assay used: immunoSEQ multiplex PCR; TCRdb lists only in-frame clones, some missing. The repertoire includes approximately 480,000 clones, roughly nine tenths of them detected once, and roughly 0.92% sits in the top ten. These data come from a study of blood T cell repertoires in COVID-19. Study-wide context: Italy, Spain and the United States were the sources of the convalescent and acute COVID-19 samples. PBMCs, B-cell-depleted T cells, or T cells provided the cDNA or gDNA that made up the material.

V lost 9 bases, J lost 8 bases, and 13 bases lay in between. CDR3 length equals 11 residues. Germline CDR1 SNHLY, CDR2 FYNNEI. This TCR derives from a young man with COVID-19, enrolled during active disease. The sequencing input was peripheral blood. The genes are TRBV2 and TRBJ1-2; no definite D call. In nucleotides, the CDR3 is TGTGCCAGTACTGGTGCGTGGGGCTACACCTTC. Its protein is CASTGAWGYTF.